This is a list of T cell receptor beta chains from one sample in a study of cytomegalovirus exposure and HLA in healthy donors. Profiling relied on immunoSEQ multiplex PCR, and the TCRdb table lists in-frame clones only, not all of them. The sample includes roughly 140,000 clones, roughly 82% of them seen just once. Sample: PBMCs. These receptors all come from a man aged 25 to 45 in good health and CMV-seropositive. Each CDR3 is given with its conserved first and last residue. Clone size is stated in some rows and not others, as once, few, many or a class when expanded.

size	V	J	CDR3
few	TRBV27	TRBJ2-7	CASSLNTEASLYEQYF
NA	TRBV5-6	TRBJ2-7	CASSSLRSGRALYEQYF
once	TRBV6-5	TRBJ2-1	CASSPPGGLVDEQFF
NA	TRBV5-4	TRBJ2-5	CASSSREGSLETQYF
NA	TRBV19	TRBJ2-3	CASSRLAGGSADTQYF
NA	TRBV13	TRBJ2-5	CASSLARGDVETRYF
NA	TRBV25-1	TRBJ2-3	CASGTSGGGEAQYF
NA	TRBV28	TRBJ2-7	CASSSGPMSYEQYF
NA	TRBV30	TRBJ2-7	CAWKGQGYEQYF
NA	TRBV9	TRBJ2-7	CASTRDSGGYEQYF
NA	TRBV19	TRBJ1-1	CASITGDTEAFF
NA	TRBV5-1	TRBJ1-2	CASSLGQGSDYGYTF
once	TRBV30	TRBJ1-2	CAWSVRAGNNYGYTF
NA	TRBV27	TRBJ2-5	CASSPRIAGQEETQYF
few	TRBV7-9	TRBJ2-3	CASSLDPGDTQYF
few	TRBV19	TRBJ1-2	CASSIDRAANYGYTF
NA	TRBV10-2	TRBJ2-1	CASSEPGLAGYNEQFF
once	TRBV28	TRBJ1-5	CASSLAAQGSRPQHF
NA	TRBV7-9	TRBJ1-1	CASSERRGLNTEAFF
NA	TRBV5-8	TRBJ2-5	CASSLGRGAVRETQYF
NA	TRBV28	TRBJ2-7	CASSPRNTREQYF
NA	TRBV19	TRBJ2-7	CASSIVGASTYEQYF
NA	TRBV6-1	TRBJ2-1	CANGLAGVNNEQFF
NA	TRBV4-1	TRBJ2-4	CASSQALARKELLAKNIQYF
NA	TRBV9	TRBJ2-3	CASSRGGNTDTQYF
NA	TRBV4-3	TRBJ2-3	CASRQGEATDTQYF
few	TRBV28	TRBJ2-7	CASTGRGEPYEQYF
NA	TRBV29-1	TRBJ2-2	CSARRGENTGELFF
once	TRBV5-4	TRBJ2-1	CASSVGDRIALNEQFF
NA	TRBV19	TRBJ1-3	CASEAFKGNTIYF